This T cell receptor beta chain was recovered during a study of spatial heterogeneity in lung cancer. Overall study context: Mean representation of each unique TCR and UMI combination in the raw reads exceeded ten occurrences. Notes on the study in general: The study found ubiquitous expanded tumor TCRs in blood more at resection than follow-up.

Time point defined: sample taken at primary tumor resection. Unsorted tumor, nontumor lung tissue or cryopreserved PBMC supplied the whole RNA. The donors were 55 to 85 patients with non-small cell lung cancer that was early-stage and untreated. Germline-derived CDR1 and CDR2 are SGHVS and FQNEAQ. V gave up 2 bases and J gave up 4 bases, with 12 bases separating them. The CDR3 is 15 amino acids. Individual TCR cDNA molecules each bore their own unique molecular identifier. TCRdb re-called the 5' RACE reads through MiXCR, storing one row per CDR3 protein. The data hold over 45,000 distinct CDR3 sequences, with approximately 5% observed a single time. This clonotype has ten or more counts. The antigen is not known.

This rearrangement joins TRBV7-8 to TRBJ2-1; D tentatively reads TRBD1 or TRBD2 (5 bases each). The sequence was collected from a male donor with early-stage non-small cell lung cancer. The sample was PBMCs, taken at surgery. CDR3 in amino acids: CASSLTLAGYNEQFF. CDR3 bases: TGTGCCAGCAGCTTAACCCTAGCAGGGTACAATGAGCAGTTCTTC.